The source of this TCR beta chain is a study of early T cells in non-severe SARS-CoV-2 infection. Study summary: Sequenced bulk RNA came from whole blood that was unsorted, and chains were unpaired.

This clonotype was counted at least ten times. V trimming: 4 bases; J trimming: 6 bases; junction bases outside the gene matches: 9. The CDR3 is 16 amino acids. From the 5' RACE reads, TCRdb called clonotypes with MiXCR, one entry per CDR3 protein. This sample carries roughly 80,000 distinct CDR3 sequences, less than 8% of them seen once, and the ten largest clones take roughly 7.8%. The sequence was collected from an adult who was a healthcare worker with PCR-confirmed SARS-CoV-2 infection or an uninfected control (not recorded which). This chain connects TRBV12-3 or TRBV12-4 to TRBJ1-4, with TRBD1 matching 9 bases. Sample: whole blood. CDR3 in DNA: TGTGCCAGCAGTTGGACTACAGGGGGCGCGGATGAAAAACTGTTTTTT. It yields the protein CASSWTTGGADEKLFF.